Presented here are 32 T cell receptor beta chains from one specimen sequenced in a study of blood T cell repertoires in COVID-19. The repertoire was sequenced with immunoSEQ multiplex PCR; TCRdb's copy has only in-frame clones and lacks some. The table has 150,000 or so clones, 86% seen once. The sequencing input was peripheral blood. The receptor source for this set is an older woman with acute or convalescent COVID-19.

This chain joins TRBV2 and TRBJ1-1; D is possibly TRBD1 (5 bases). This CDR3 spans 14 amino acids. Trimming cost V 0 bases and J 4 bases, with 9 bases left between them. Germline lookup yields CDR1 SNHLY and CDR2 FYNNEI. In nucleotides, the CDR3 is TGTGCCAGCAGTGAAGCGCTGGGGGGCACTGAAGCTTTCTTT. It yields the protein CASSEALGGTEAFF.

The gene calls are TRBV28 and TRBJ1-5, with unresolved D. Per the germline V gene, CDR1 is MDHEN and CDR2 is SYDVKM. Trimming shortened V by 5 bases and J by 0 bases, and 8 bases separated the two germline ends. The CDR3 covers 14 residues. The CDR3 loop is CASSRVISNQPQHF. For the CDR3, the DNA is TGTGCCAGCAGTCGCGTCATTAGCAATCAGCCCCAGCATTTT.

The genes are TRBV10-3 and TRBJ2-1; weak D call: TRBD2 (6 bases). The CDR3 is made up of 12 amino acids. The V gene's germline CDR1 is ENHRY and CDR2 SYGVKD. V lost 4 bases and J 15 bases, leaving 16 bases between the germline ends. This CDR3 is CAISGSGGGRFF. In DNA form, the CDR3 reads TGTGCCATCAGTGGTTCTGGCGGAGGGCGGTTCTTC.

The chain couples TRBV11-3 to TRBJ2-5, with 11 bases matching TRBD1. The CDR3 consists of 15 residues. Trimming removed 5 bases from V and 3 bases from J; junction bases left unmatched: 5. CDR1 is SGHNT and CDR2 is YENEEA in the germline V gene. The CDR3: CASSQGQGGEETQYF. CDR3 sequence (DNA): TGTGCCAGCAGCCAGGGACAGGGGGGGGAAGAGACCCAGTACTTC.

The chain employs TRBV30 and TRBJ1-2; 9 bases are a match to TRBD1. From germline, CDR1 is GTSNPN and CDR2 SVGIG (reference sequence). This CDR3 is built from 13 residues. Losses at the gene ends were 3 bases for V and 4 bases for J; bases not matched to a gene: 3. The CDR3 spells CAWRGQGIYGYTF. For the CDR3, the DNA is TGTGCCTGGAGGGGACAGGGAATCTATGGCTACACCTTC.

The chain combines TRBV6-2 or TRBV6-3 with TRBJ2-5; maybe TRBD1 (6 bases). Germline values: CDR1 MNHEY, CDR2 SVGEGT. The CDR3 is made up of 14 amino acids. Trimming pared 5 bases from V and 2 bases from J, leaving 12 bases between. CDR3 in amino acids: CASSRRQAQETQYF. For the CDR3, the DNA is TGTGCCAGCAGTCGGCGACAGGCTCAAGAGACCCAGTACTTC.

V gene TRBV7-9 combines with J gene TRBJ2-5; TRBD2 might be the D (6 bases). Germline V gene sequence: CDR1 SEHNR, CDR2 FQNEAQ (reference sequence). The CDR3 has 15 residues. Trimming left V 1 base short and J 0 bases short, with 9 bases between. The CDR3 nucleotides are TGTGCCAGCAGCTTAGGTGCGGGGTACCAAGAGACCCAGTACTTC. It encodes CASSLGAGYQETQYF. Full variable domain (outside the CDR3, taken from reference TRBV7-9 and TRBJ2-5): DTGVSQNPRHKITKRGQNVTFRCDPISEHNRLYWYRQTLGQGPEFLTYFQNEAQLEKSRLLSDRFSAERPKGSFSTLEIQRTEQGDSAMYLCASSLGAGYQETQYFGPGTRLLVL.

The chain uses TRBV7-9 and TRBJ1-5; D might be TRBD1 (5 bases). The germline gives CDR1 SEHNR, CDR2 FQNEAQ (reference sequence). CDR3 size: 16 residues. Trimming took off 4 bases at V and 3 bases at J, with 16 bases between the two ends. The CDR3 loop reads CASSSFLRGNNQPQHF. In DNA form, the CDR3 reads TGTGCCAGCAGCTCCTTCCTACGGGGGAACAATCAGCCCCAGCATTTT.

The chain employs TRBV24-1 and TRBJ2-1, with D maybe TRBD1 (6 bases). Germline CDR1 reads KGHDR; CDR2 reads SFDVKD. The V end was cut by 3 bases, the J end by 9 bases, with 14 bases between. This CDR3 has 14 amino acids. CDR3 DNA sequence: TGTGCCACCAGTGATCCGACAACGGACAGTGAGCAGTTCTTC. It translates to CATSDPTTDSEQFF.

A single count supports this clone. This chain connects TRBV30 to TRBJ2-7; the D gene is possibly TRBD2 (5 bases). This CDR3 contains 15 residues. V was trimmed by 3 bases and J by 3 bases, leaving 18 bases between them. From germline, CDR1 is GTSNPN and CDR2 SVGIG (reference sequence). CDR3 sequence: CAWSLGLASLYEQYF. CDR3 bases: TGTGCCTGGAGCCTAGGGCTAGCATCCCTCTACGAGCAGTACTTC.

This clone came up once. The CDR3 coding sequence is TGTGCCAGCAGGTGGTTAGGGGGCTACGAGCAGTACTTC. Translated: CASRWLGGYEQYF. The chain links TRBV2 to TRBJ2-7; possibly TRBD1 for D (6 bases). CDR1 SNHLY and CDR2 FYNNEI come from the germline V gene. The CDR3 length is 13 residues. The V end lost 6 bases, the J end lost 3 bases, and 12 bases lay between the germline ends.

The chain combines TRBV27 with TRBJ2-3, with D possibly being TRBD2 (5 bases). The germline V and J ends were trimmed by 6 bases and 8 bases, with 21 bases remaining between them. CDR1 and CDR2 (germline): MNHEY, SMNVEV (reference sequence). The CDR3 runs 15 residues. The CDR3 DNA sequence: TGTGCCAGCAGCCAATCCCGGGCTAGCTTCGTTACGCAGTATTTT. Amino acids: CASSQSRASFVTQYF.

The chain recombines TRBV29-1 with TRBJ2-7, with D uncertain. The CDR3 sequence is 13 residues long. Trimming took off 4 bases at V and 0 bases at J, with 10 bases between the two ends. Germline CDR1 and CDR2: SQVTM and ANQGSEA. CDR3 amino acids: CSVALMSSYEQYF. As DNA, the CDR3 is TGCAGCGTTGCCTTGATGAGCTCCTACGAGCAGTACTTC.

The chain has TRBV12-3 or TRBV12-4 and TRBJ2-1, with D possibly matching TRBD2 (5 bases). The CDR3 covers 13 residues. V gave up 4 bases and J gave up 7 bases, with 11 bases separating them. The CDR3: CASSSWTGNEQFF. The CDR3 DNA sequence: TGTGCCAGCAGTTCCTGGACTGGGAATGAGCAGTTCTTC.

The chain carries TRBV4-2 and TRBJ1-5, with 9 bases fitting TRBD1. The CDR3 loop spans 14 amino acids. V was pared by 4 bases and J by 6 bases, with 4 bases of the junction left unmatched. CDR1 LGHNA and CDR2 YNFKEQ come from the germline V gene. In DNA form, the CDR3 reads TGTGCCAGCAGCCTACAGGGGGCAGGTCAGCCCCAGCATTTT. It codes for CASSLQGAGQPQHF.

The chain has TRBV27 and TRBJ2-1, with 8 bases matching TRBD2. V lost 4 bases, J lost 1 base, and 12 bases stayed unmatched. Germline CDR1 is MNHEY and CDR2 is SMNVEV (reference sequence). The CDR3 is 18 residues long. The CDR3 sequence: CASSSLLVAGRSYNEQFF. The CDR3 DNA sequence: TGTGCCAGCAGTTCACTTTTAGTAGCGGGGAGATCCTACAATGAGCAGTTCTTC.

The rearrangement uses TRBV12-2 and TRBJ2-5; the table's D call, TRBD1, has no DNA check behind it. TRBV12-2 is termed a pseudogene. The CDR3 covers 15 residues. CDR3: CASRPTAGTKETQYF. For the CDR3, the DNA is TGTGCAAGTCGTCCTACCGCCGGGACAAAAGAGACCCAGTACTTC.

On this clone: The junction shows a germline mismatch at one end, possibly a read error. V gene TRBV11-2 combines with J gene TRBJ2-7; perhaps TRBD2 as D (7 bases). The CDR3 totals 16 residues. CDR1 and CDR2 from the germline V gene are SGHAT and FQNNGV. Here the CDR3 reads CARSLDGGAGGVEQYF. The CDR3 DNA reads as TGTGCCCGCAGCTTAGATGGGGGGGCCGGAGGGGTCGAGCAGTACTTC.

This rearrangement joins TRBV6-2 or TRBV6-3 to TRBJ2-7; tentative D call: TRBD2 (5 bases). V lost 0 bases and J lost 7, with 13 bases in between. The CDR3 runs 14 residues. Germline V gene sequence: CDR1 MNHEY, CDR2 SVGEGT. The CDR3, as DNA: TGTGCCAGCAGTTACTCGCTCCCGGGGTGGGAGCAGTACTTC. It codes for CASSYSLPGWEQYF.

The chain combines TRBV29-1 with TRBJ1-2; D gene unclear. The CDR3 length is 14 residues. The V and J ends lost 1 base and 8 bases respectively, with 17 bases between them. In germline, CDR1 is SQVTM, CDR2 ANQGSEA. CDR3 sequence: CSVEVGLQGGGYTF. The CDR3 DNA follows: TGCAGCGTTGAAGTTGGGCTCCAAGGAGGCGGCTACACCTTC.

The chain carries TRBV9 and TRBJ2-7; 9 nucleotides match TRBD1. CDR1 and CDR2 (germline): SGDLS, YYNGEE. The CDR3 is 15 residues long. The trim removed 3 bases at V and 0 bases at J, leaving 4 bases unmatched. The CDR3 DNA reads TGTGCCAGCAGCGCCGGGACAGGGTACTCCTACGAGCAGTACTTC. Amino acid sequence: CASSAGTGYSYEQYF.

The chain is built from TRBV7-9 and TRBJ1-2; no firm D call. The CDR3 is made up of 14 amino acids. Trimming pared 5 bases from V and 3 bases from J, leaving 13 bases between. CDR1 and CDR2 from the germline V gene are SEHNR and FQNEAQ (reference sequence). As DNA, the CDR3 is TGTGCCAGCAGCCCTACTAGCGGAGACTATGGCTACACCTTC. Translating gives CASSPTSGDYGYTF.

A few counts support this clone. This chain joins TRBV4-1 and TRBJ2-1; TRBD2 agrees at 11 bases. The CDR3 has 16 amino acids. Germline CDR1 MGHRA, CDR2 YSYEKL. V was pared by 1 base and J by 7 bases, with 6 bases of the junction left unmatched. CDR3 sequence reads: CASSQAIAGGWNEQFF. CDR3 nucleotide sequence: TGCGCCAGCAGCCAAGCAATAGCGGGGGGGTGGAATGAGCAGTTCTTC.

V usage is TRBV6-5 and J usage is TRBJ2-3; D possibly corresponds to TRBD1 (6 bases). CDR3 size: 15 residues. The germline gives CDR1 MNHEY, CDR2 SVGAGI. V was clipped by 6 bases and J by 8 bases, with 21 bases between them. CDR3 DNA: TGTGCCAGCAGATGGGGGAATAAGGGGGTCGGTACGCAGTATTTT. Translated: CASRWGNKGVGTQYF.

The chain links TRBV6-5 to TRBJ1-5, with D perhaps TRBD1 (5 bases). Germline CDR1 reads MNHEY; CDR2 reads SVGAGI. CDR3 length: 16 residues. V was shortened by 4 bases and J by 0 bases, with 13 bases between the two germline ends. CDR3 amino acids: CASSSRGGYSNQPQHF. The CDR3 bases are TGTGCCAGCAGTTCGCGGGGGGGGTATAGCAATCAGCCCCAGCATTTT.

The rearrangement joins TRBV10-1 to TRBJ2-1; no clear D. The germline V gene has CDR1 WNHNN and CDR2 SYGVQD (reference sequence). Trimming took off 1 base at V and 5 bases at J, with 12 bases between the two ends. The CDR3 contains 15 residues. The CDR3, as DNA: TGCGCCAGCAGTGAGTTCGGCAGCGCGAACAATGAGCAGTTCTTC. Translation gives CASSEFGSANNEQFF.

V gene TRBV28 combines with J gene TRBJ1-4, with 9 bases that match TRBD1. The CDR3 is 16 amino acids. With V trimmed by 5 bases and J by 6 bases, 10 bases remained unmatched. In germline, CDR1 is MDHEN, CDR2 SYDVKM. The DNA for the CDR3 is TGTGCCAGCAGTAACTACCACAGGGGGCCTTATGAAAAACTGTTTTTT. Amino acids: CASSNYHRGPYEKLFF.

V gene TRBV13 combines with J gene TRBJ2-1, with 11 bases matching TRBD1. This CDR3 region has 14 residues. The germline gives CDR1 PRHDT, CDR2 FYEKMQ (reference sequence). V lost 4 bases and J lost 7; bases outside the gene matches: 3. CDR3 in DNA: TGTGCCAGCAGCTCGGACAGGGGGCAGAATGAGCAGTTCTTC. Translation: CASSSDRGQNEQFF.

CDR3 protein: CASSLRTEASTDTQYF. The DNA of the CDR3 is TGTGCCAGCAGCTTAAGGACAGAAGCAAGCACAGATACGCAGTATTTT. This sequence joins TRBV7-6 and TRBJ2-3; maybe TRBD1 (6 bases). Trimming removed 2 bases from V and 0 bases from J, with 12 bases in between. Germline lookup yields CDR1 SGHVS and CDR2 FNYEAQ. The CDR3 runs 16 residues.

This chain uses TRBV5-1 with TRBJ2-5, with 8 bases that match TRBD2. Germline CDR1 and CDR2: SGHRS and YFSETQ. The CDR3 is 14 amino acids. V gave up 5 bases and J gave up 1 base; unmatched junction bases: 4. CDR3 nucleotides: TGCGCCAGCAGGGTAGCGGGGAGCCAAGAGACCCAGTACTTC. As protein: CASRVAGSQETQYF.

The chain couples TRBV4-1 to TRBJ2-7; tentatively, D is TRBD1 (5 bases). The CDR3 spans 14 residues. V shed 3 bases and J shed 1 base, with 10 bases lying between them. Germline V CDR1 and CDR2: MGHRA, YSYEKL. This chain's CDR3 is CASSQYGASYEQYF. CDR3 DNA sequence: TGCGCCAGCAGCCAGTATGGGGCGTCCTACGAGCAGTACTTC.

This chain joins TRBV12-3 or TRBV12-4 and TRBJ2-3; unclear D gene. Trimming removed 3 bases from V and 0 bases from J, with 4 bases in between. The CDR3 loop spans 13 amino acids. The CDR3 DNA follows: TGTGCCAGCAGTTTTCCTAGCACAGATACGCAGTATTTT. This sequence encodes CASSFPSTDTQYF.